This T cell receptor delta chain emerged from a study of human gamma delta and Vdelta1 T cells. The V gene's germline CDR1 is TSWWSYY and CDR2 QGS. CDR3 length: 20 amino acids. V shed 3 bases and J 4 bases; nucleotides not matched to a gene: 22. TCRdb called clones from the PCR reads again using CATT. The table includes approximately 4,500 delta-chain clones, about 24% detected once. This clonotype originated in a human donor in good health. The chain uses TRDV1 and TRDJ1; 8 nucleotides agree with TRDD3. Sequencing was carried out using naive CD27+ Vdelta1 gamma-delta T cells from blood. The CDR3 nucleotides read TGTGCTCTTGGGGACGATCTTATTCCTTGGCGGACTGGGGGTGGCGATAAACTCATCTTT. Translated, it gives CALGDDLIPWRTGGGDKLIF.